This is a list of T cell receptor beta chains from one sample in a study of blood T cell repertoires in COVID-19. The repertoire was sequenced with immunoSEQ multiplex PCR; TCRdb's copy has only in-frame clones and lacks some. The sample lists tens of thousands of clones; around 91% were seen once. The sample consisted of peripheral blood. These receptors all stem from a woman aged 50 to 60 in a cohort sampled during active COVID-19. The CDR3 runs from the conserved cysteine through the conserved F or W.

cdr3_aa j_call v_call
CASSLGLATYNEQFF TRBJ2-1 TRBV5-6
CASSLGLADTGELFF TRBJ2-2 TRBV4-1
CASSRAVRTGELFF TRBJ2-2 TRBV14
CASNPDRYNEQFF TRBJ2-1 TRBV19
CASSPWGVRTEAFF TRBJ1-1 TRBV2
CASSLDRGSSPLHF TRBJ1-6 TRBV19
CASSLGPNRGDSREKLFF TRBJ1-4 TRBV5-4
CASSRLLTGNNEQFF TRBJ2-1 TRBV7-3
CASSIGGQLFNYGYTF TRBJ1-2 TRBV19
CASSDRDKSSYNEQFF TRBJ2-1 TRBV10-1
CASSYSIRTNEKLFF TRBJ1-4 TRBV6-5
CASSIRREGQETQYF TRBJ2-5 TRBV19
CASSGQINEQFF TRBJ2-1 TRBV3-1/TRBV3-2
CASSPFGGGELFF TRBJ2-2 TRBV5-1
CASSWSGFQETQYF TRBJ2-5 TRBV5-6
CASSPIAGGPNEQFF TRBJ2-1 TRBV18
CASSVELPSTDTQYF TRBJ2-3 TRBV2
CASSEASSGSRTQYF TRBJ2-5 TRBV2
CASGGNYGYTF TRBJ1-2 TRBV6-5
CASSLSLGAGGRESGYTF TRBJ1-2 TRBV27
CASSIHGTSGGNEQFF TRBJ2-1 TRBV19
CASSSTLAGLETQYF TRBJ2-5 TRBV7-2
CASSFEGAGRERAPSYEQYF TRBJ2-7 TRBV27
CASSYSSGGQPQHF TRBJ1-5 TRBV6-2/TRBV6-3
CASRRQGRKEPQHF TRBJ1-5 TRBV28
CASSLRGRGSEKLFF TRBJ1-4 TRBV5-6
CASSIGTGTSGSRGYEQYF TRBJ2-7 TRBV19
CASTLGTSGTDTQYF TRBJ2-3 TRBV28
CASSFYRTGYGGEAFF TRBJ1-1 TRBV7-9
CATHHQGAATDTQYF TRBJ2-3 TRBV19
CASGERGARGNTIYF TRBJ1-3 TRBV28
CASSLGLAGGNEQFF TRBJ2-1 TRBV9
CASSTGTGAYNEQFF TRBJ2-1 TRBV27
CASSLRHSATNEKLFF TRBJ1-4 TRBV19
CATSRDWGYYEQYF TRBJ2-7 TRBV15
CASSFQGGNTEAFF TRBJ1-1 TRBV7-9
CASREPSGQPQHF TRBJ1-5 TRBV19
CASSYSKSGAQETQYF TRBJ2-5 TRBV6-5
CASSPGLGNYEQYF TRBJ2-7 TRBV7-9
CASSDHRDRQGEKLFF TRBJ1-4 TRBV6-4
CASSIQGAAYGYTF TRBJ1-2 TRBV19
CASSRTGRSSYEQYF TRBJ2-7 TRBV23-1
CASSLDTEAFF TRBJ1-1 TRBV5-5
CASSLDEGYGYTF TRBJ1-2 TRBV27
CATNAGFSSTDTQYF TRBJ2-3 TRBV24-1
CASSQDRGANSPLHF TRBJ1-6 TRBV7-8
CASRPPGTYEQYF TRBJ2-7 TRBV7-9
CASGFFQGADYGYTF TRBJ1-2 TRBV27
CASSSRKKVDTQYF TRBJ2-3 TRBV9
CASSQEAVITGANVLTF TRBJ2-6 TRBV3-1/TRBV3-2
CASSPSTGSGNTIYF TRBJ1-3 TRBV7-6
CASSVAGSGNTIYF TRBJ1-3 TRBV9
CASSYEVSEQYF TRBJ2-7 TRBV6-6
CASSPGFTGELFF TRBJ2-2 TRBV7-3